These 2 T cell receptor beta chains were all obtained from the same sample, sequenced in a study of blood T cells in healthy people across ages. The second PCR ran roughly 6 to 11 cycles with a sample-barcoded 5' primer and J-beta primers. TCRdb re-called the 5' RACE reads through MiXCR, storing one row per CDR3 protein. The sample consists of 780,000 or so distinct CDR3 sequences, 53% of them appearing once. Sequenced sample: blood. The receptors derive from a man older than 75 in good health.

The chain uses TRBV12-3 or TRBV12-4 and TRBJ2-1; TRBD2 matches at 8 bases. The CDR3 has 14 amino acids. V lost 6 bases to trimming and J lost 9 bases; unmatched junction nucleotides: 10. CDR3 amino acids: CASSPTLAVGEQFF. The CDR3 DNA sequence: TGTGCCAGCAGCCCCACACTAGCGGTAGGTGAGCAGTTCTTC.

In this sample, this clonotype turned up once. The CDR3 sequence: CASSDESGLGYTF. The DNA for the CDR3 is TGTGCCAGCAGTGACGAGTCGGGGCTCGGCTACACCTTC. V gene TRBV6-5 combines with J gene TRBJ1-2, with D possibly being TRBD1 (5 bases). The CDR3 length is 13 residues. CDR1 and CDR2 from the germline V gene are MNHEY and SVGAGI. The V end lost 5 bases, the J end lost 8 bases, and 15 bases lay between the germline ends.